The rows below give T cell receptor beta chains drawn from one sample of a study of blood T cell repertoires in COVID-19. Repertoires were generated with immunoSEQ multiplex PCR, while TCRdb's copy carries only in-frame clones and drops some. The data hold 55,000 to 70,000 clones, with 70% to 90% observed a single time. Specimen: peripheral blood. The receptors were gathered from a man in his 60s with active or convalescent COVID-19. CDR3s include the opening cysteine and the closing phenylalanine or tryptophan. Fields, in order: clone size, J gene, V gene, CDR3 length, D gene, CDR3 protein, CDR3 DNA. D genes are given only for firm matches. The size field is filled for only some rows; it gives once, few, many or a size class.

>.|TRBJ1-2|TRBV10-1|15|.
CASSGQRSIFSGYTF
TGCGCCAGCAGCGGACAGAGATCCATTTTTTCTGGCTACACCTTC
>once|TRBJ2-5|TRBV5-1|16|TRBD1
CASSFDMTGQGETQYF
TGCGCCAGCAGTTTCGACATGACGGGACAGGGGGAGACCCAGTACTTC
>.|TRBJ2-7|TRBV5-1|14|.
CASSLTGINYEQYF
TGCGCCAGCAGCCTCACAGGGATAAACTACGAGCAGTACTTC
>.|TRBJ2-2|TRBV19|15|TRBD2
CASSLAGVNTGELFF
TGTGCCAGTAGCTTAGCGGGAGTTAACACCGGGGAGCTGTTTTTT
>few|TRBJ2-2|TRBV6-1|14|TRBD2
CASSLSGVTGELFF
TGTGCCAGCAGTCTTAGCGGGGTGACCGGGGAGCTGTTTTTT
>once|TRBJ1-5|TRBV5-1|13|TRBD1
CASSLQGNQPQHF
TGCGCCAGCAGCTTACAGGGGAATCAGCCCCAGCATTTT
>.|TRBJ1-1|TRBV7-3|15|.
CASSFNAGVWTEAFF
TGTGCCAGCAGCTTCAACGCGGGGGTTTGGACTGAAGCTTTCTTT
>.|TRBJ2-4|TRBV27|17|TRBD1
CASSFLSGTGLKNIQYF
TGTGCCAGCAGTTTTCTCTCCGGGACAGGTCTCAAAAACATTCAGTACTTC
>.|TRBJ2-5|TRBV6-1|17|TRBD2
CASSEEARASGQETQYF
TGTGCCAGCAGTGAAGAAGCCCGGGCTAGCGGCCAAGAGACCCAGTACTTC
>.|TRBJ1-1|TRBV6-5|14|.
CASSYNTPNTEAFF
TGTGCCAGCAGTTACAACACACCGAACACTGAAGCTTTCTTT
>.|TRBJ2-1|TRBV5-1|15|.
CASVATGGSNNEQFF
TGCGCCAGCGTCGCTACCGGGGGATCCAACAATGAGCAGTTCTTC
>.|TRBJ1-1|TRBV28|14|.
CASSLRQQNTEAFF
TGTGCCAGCAGTTTGAGACAACAGAACACTGAAGCTTTCTTT
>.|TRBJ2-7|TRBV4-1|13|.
CASSQDFSGEQYF
TGCGCCAGCAGCCAAGACTTCTCGGGCGAGCAGTACTTC
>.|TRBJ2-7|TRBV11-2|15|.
CASSSWGGRDDEQYF
TGTGCCAGCAGCTCATGGGGGGGCAGGGATGACGAGCAGTACTTC
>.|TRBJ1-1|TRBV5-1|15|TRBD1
CASSTRQGKSTEAFF
TGCGCCAGCAGCACCCGACAGGGTAAGAGCACTGAAGCTTTCTTT
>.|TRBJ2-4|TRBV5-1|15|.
CASSLGDSPKNIQYF
TGCGCCAGCAGCTTGGGAGACAGTCCCAAAAACATTCAGTACTTC
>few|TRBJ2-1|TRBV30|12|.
CAWGSSREEQFF
TGTGCCTGGGGTTCCTCTAGAGAAGAGCAGTTCTTC
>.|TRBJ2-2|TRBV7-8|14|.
CASSLAVLPGELFF
TGTGCCAGCAGCTTAGCTGTTCTACCCGGGGAGCTGTTTTTT
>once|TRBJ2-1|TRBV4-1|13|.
CASSRAPSEEQFF
TGCGCCAGCAGCCGCGCGCCTAGTGAAGAGCAGTTCTTC
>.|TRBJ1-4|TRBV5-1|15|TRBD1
CASSLTTGGDEKLFF
TGCGCCAGCAGCTTAACGACAGGGGGGGACGAAAAACTGTTTTTT
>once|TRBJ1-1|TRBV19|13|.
CASTVAPNTEAFF
TGTGCCAGTACAGTTGCCCCTAACACTGAAGCTTTCTTT
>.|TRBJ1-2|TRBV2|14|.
CASIERGANYGYTF
TGTGCCAGCATCGAAAGAGGTGCTAACTATGGCTACACCTTC
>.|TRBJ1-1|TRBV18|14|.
CASSPPGKNTEAFF
TGTGCCAGCTCACCCCCGGGGAAAAACACTGAAGCTTTCTTT
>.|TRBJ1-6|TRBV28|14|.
CASRTSWGRSPLHF
TGTGCCAGCAGGACCTCATGGGGCCGTTCACCCCTCCACTTT
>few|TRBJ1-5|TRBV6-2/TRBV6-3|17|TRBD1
CASSYVGRSTGTGSQHF
TGTGCCAGCAGTTACGTCGGGCGGTCGACTGGGACAGGGTCCCAGCATTTT
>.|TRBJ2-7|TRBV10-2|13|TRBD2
CASRTSGIDEQYF
TGCGCCAGCAGGACTAGCGGGATAGACGAGCAGTACTTC
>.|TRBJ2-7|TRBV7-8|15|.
CASSLQGALSYEQYF
TGTGCCAGCAGCTTACAGGGCGCGTTATCGTACGAGCAGTACTTC
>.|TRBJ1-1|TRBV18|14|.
CASSPPAGNTEAFF
TGTGCCAGCTCACCACCGGCAGGGAATACTGAAGCTTTCTTT
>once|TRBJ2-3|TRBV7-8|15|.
CASSLSSASTDTQYF
TGTGCCAGCAGCTTGAGTAGCGCTAGCACAGATACGCAGTATTTT
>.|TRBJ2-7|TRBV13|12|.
CASSLSRGEQYF
TGTGCCAGCAGCTTGTCCAGGGGCGAGCAGTACTTC
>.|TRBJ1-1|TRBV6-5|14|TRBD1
CASSTGQGSTEAFF
TGTGCCAGCAGCACCGGACAGGGCTCCACTGAAGCTTTCTTT
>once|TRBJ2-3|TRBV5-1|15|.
CASSLTGGDTDTQYF
TGCGCCAGCAGCTTGACAGGTGGGGACACAGATACGCAGTATTTT
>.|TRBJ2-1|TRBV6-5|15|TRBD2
CASSQGTRVLNEQFF
TGTGCCAGCAGCCAAGGGACTAGGGTTTTAAATGAGCAGTTCTTC
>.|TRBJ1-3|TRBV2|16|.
CASSGYRESSGNTIYF
TGTGCCAGCAGTGGATACAGGGAGAGCTCTGGAAACACCATATATTTT
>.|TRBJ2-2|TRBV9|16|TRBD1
CASSLRQGQGTGELFF
TGTGCCAGCAGCCTCCGACAGGGGCAGGGCACCGGGGAGCTGTTTTTT
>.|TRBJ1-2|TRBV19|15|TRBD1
CASSTRQGANYGYTF
TGTGCCAGTAGTACCCGACAGGGGGCGAACTATGGCTACACCTTC
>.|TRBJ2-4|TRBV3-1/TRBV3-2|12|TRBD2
CASSQTREGQYF
TGTGCCAGCAGCCAAACCAGGGAGGGTCAGTACTTC
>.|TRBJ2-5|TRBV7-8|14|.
CASSLGGRQETQYF
TGTGCCAGCAGCTTAGGAGGGCGTCAAGAGACCCAGTACTTC
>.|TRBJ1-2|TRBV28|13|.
CASSFDSPYGYTF
TGTGCCAGCAGCTTCGACAGCCCCTATGGCTACACCTTC